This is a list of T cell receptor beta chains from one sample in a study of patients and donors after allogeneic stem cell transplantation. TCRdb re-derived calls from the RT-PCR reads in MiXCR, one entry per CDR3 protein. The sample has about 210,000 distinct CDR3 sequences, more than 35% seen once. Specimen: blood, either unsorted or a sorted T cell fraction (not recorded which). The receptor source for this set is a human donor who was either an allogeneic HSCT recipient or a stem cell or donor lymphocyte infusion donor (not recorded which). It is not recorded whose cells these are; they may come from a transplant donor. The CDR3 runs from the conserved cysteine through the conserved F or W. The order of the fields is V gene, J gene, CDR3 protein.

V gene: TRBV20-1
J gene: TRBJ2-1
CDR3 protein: CSARVGTSSDNEQFF

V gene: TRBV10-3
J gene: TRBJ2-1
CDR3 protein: CAISVDLTGGVGNEQFF

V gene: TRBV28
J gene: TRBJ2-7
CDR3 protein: CASSSTGGLLGIEQYF

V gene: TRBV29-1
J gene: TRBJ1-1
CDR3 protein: CSVWWTGSNTEAFF

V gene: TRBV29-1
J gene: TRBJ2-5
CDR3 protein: CSYSDRVEETQYF

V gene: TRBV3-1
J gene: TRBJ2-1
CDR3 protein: CATTGYNEQFF

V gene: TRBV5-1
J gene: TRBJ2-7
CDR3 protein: CASSLGQGAYEQYF

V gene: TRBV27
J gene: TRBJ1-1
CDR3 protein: CATLHRDGEAFF

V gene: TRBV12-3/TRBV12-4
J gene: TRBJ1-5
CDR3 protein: CASSLAIGYQPQHF

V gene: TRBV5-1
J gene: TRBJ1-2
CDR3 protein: CASSFPRGSSGYTF

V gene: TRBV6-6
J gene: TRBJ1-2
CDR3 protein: CASGSGTGVRNGYTF

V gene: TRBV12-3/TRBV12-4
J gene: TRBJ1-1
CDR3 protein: CASSFNGMTEAFF

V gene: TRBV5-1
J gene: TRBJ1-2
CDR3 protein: CASRQTGYGYTF

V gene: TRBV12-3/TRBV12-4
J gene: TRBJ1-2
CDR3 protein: CASRTTGGYGYTF

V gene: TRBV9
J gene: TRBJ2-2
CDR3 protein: CASSDAGTRDGELFF

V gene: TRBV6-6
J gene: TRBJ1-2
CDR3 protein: CASSYVQEVYGYTF

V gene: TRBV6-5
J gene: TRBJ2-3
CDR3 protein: CASSYSQASTDTQYF

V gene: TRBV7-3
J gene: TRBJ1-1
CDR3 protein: CASSLGGAGTEAFF

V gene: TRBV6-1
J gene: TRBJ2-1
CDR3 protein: CASSEAEFKQFF

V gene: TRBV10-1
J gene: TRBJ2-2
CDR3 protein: CASSPSASGGNTGELFF

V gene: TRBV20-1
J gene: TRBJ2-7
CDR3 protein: CSARTGPAYEQYF

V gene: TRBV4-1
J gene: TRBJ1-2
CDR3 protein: CASSHGRGTGNHGYTF

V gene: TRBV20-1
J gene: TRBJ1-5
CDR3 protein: CSAWGRINQPQHF

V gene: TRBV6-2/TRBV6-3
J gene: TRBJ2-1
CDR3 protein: CASSSGTRNEQFF

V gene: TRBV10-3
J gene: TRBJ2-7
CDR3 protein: CAISSGQGSSYEQYF

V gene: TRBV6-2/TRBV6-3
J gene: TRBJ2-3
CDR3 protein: CASSYKGGPWPDTQYF

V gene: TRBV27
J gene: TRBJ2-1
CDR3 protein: CASRKIGTGADEQFF

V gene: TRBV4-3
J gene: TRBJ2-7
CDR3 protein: CASSQDLGGYEQYF

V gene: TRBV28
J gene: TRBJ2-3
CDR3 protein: CASSRLARDTQYF

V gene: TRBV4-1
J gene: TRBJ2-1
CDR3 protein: CASSQELVTVEQFF

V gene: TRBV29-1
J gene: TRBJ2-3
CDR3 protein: CSVLGIGSPTGTDTQYF

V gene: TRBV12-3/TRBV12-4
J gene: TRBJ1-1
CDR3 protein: CASSDGEAFF

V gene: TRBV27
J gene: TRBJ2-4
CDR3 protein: CASSLSPFGRAKNIQYF

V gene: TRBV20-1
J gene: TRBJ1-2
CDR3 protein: CSARRDRVSYGYTF

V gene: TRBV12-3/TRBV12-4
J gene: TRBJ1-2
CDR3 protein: CASSPWDGFNYGYTF

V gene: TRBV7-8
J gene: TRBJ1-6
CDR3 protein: CASSLASPGQGDPPSPLHF

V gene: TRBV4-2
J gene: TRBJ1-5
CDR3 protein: CASSQDREVTSTQHF

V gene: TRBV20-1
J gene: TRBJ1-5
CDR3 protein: CSVGDRNQPQHF

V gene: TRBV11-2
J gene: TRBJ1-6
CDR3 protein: CASSLVMSPLHF

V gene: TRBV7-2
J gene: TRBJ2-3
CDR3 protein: CASSLDVSSQYF